Detailed here is one T cell receptor beta chain. Its antigen is not yet known. Base qualities were left out, and no much larger clone turns up one base away. The data originate from a study of shared clonotypes between healthy human individuals (TCRdb year 2020). Context from the whole study: Two women and a few men aged 18 to 49 years were included in the cohort. Per donor, three plates each were used for CD4 naive and CD4 memory, two for CD8 naive, and one for CD8 memory. The study deeply sequenced blood TCR repertoires of about five healthy adults to estimate repertoire size and the extent of clonotype sharing between individuals. Different laboratories and diverse techniques were used to prepare libraries and sequence TCR repertoires, to increase sequencing depth and limit assay-specific biases. Leukapheresis yielded between about 0.9 and 8.9 billion PBMCs per donor. Overall results and qualifications from the work: Rarefaction of sorted-subset datasets indicated incomplete sequencing despite the large sequencing depth. Higher generation probabilities were observed for clonotypes shared by all four sorted-subset donors than for non-shared clonotypes. Estimated clonotype richness was generally larger for naive than for memory subsets. When a handful of donors were compared, the shared fraction of clonotypes was 5% to 6.5% for naive CD4, roughly 3.3% for naive CD8, 2% to 2.5% for memory CD4, and 0.35% to 0.4% for memory CD8. Based on pairwise subsampling, the degree of clonotype sharing among donors was expected to be affected by sequencing depth. Sampling was restricted to blood, and TCR repertoires in tissues likely differ from the TCR repertoires found in blood. The genetic and exposure-history diversity represented was limited by the small number of donors.

CDR1 MNHEY and CDR2 SVGAGI are derived from the germline V gene. Including cysteine and phenylalanine, the CDR3 has 14 amino acids. Of the read, only the CDR3 DNA is kept; its 42 bases are in frame from base 1. Cut back by 0 bases and 7 bases, the V and J ends lie 9 bases apart. The donors were healthy, HIV-negative adults with no recently reported acute infections or vaccinations. Every donor was a Caucasian adult living in Nashville, Tennessee, USA. CD4+ T cells were enriched by magnetic negative selection, after which naive cells were positively selected on CD45RA and the negative fraction was taken as the memory subset. Blood was obtained by leukapheresis, after which PBMCs were separated by Ficoll-Histopaque density gradient centrifugation and cryopreserved in liquid nitrogen vapor phase. Analytical flow cytometry was used to check the purity and quantity of each magnetically sorted T cell population. From each sorted fraction, genomic DNA was isolated and quantified by UV absorbance on a Nanodrop 2000c.

Using the deep immunoSEQ assay, multiplex PCR amplified TCR CDR3 regions from genomic DNA. For each cell subset, the extracted genomic DNA was distributed evenly across all wells of several immunoSEQ 96-well plates, and each plate served as one replicate. For sorted subsets, 200 ng of genomic DNA, equivalent to around 30,000 T cell genomes, went into each replicate PCR. The purified libraries were quantified using a Qubit 3.0 fluorometer, sized with a Bioanalyzer 2100, and then quantified again using the KAPA Library Quantification kit. Each immunoSEQ 96-well plate was sequenced on its own single-read 150-cycle Illumina NextSeq 550 flow cell. The published analysis was carried out like this. Because only junctional sequences without quality scores were contained in the immunoSEQ output, filtering matching that applied to full-length reads could not be performed. Sequences were annotated with PyIR, a Python wrapper for IgBLAST v1.9, using IMGT germline references to assign V/J genes and CDR3. Reads were filtered out if the reads had weak V/J assignments (E-value above 1e-6), no CDR3, stop codons, out-of-frame junctions, or ambiguous translated residues. V3J clonotypes were defined by identical inferred V gene, J gene, and CDR3 amino acid sequence. Percentage overlap between repertoires was calculated by dividing the number of shared unique clonotypes by the size of the smaller repertoire. Three approaches were used to assess repertoire richness: RTK rarefaction, the Chao1 estimator, and Recon v2.1 estimates of unobserved clonotypes. Generation probabilities were computed with OLGA for all TCRbeta clonotypes obtained by the gDNA method from several donors. TCRdb obtained this table from immuneACCESS and retained in-frame rearrangements with V and J assigned. These tables miss some clones; where compared with another copy, unresolved V genes account for less than half of the shortfall, and the remainder is unexplained. The DNA gave D and trimming, while V, J and clone size come from that table. The sample table shows 2,500,000 or so clones, and about 92% are seen once. Clones ranked in the top ten supply about 0.13% of the sample.

The clonotype was recovered from a man between 18 and 35 years old in good health. Rearrangement joined TRBV6-5 to TRBJ1-4; the D gene is perhaps TRBD1, on 6 matching bases. The specimen was naive CD4+ T cells sorted from blood. The cell subset or site label of this sample denotes: CD45RA+ positively selected. Read as DNA, the sequence is TGTGCCAGCAGTTACTCAGGGGGGTCTGAAAAACTGTTTTTT. This yields the protein CASSYSGGSEKLFF.